This paragraph reports one T cell receptor (beta chain). The data derive from a study of blood T cell repertoires in COVID-19. The assay was immunoSEQ multiplex PCR, and TCRdb's table has in-frame clones only and misses some. The sample holds around 95,000 clones, more than 65% seen once. CDR3 size: 17 residues. V shed 4 bases and J shed 0 bases, with 19 bases lying between them. Germline V gene sequence: CDR1 SGHRS, CDR2 YFSETQ. The chain uses TRBV5-1 and TRBJ1-2, with a weak D call TRBD1 (5 bases). The sequence was collected from a man between 65 and 79 years old with active or convalescent COVID-19. The sequenced sample was peripheral blood. In DNA form, the CDR3 reads TGCGCCAGCAGCCTTGGTACACGACAGTTAGCTAACTATGGCTACACCTTC. Translation: CASSLGTRQLANYGYTF.